This T cell receptor beta chain was obtained from a study of sequential checkpoint blockade in melanoma. TCRdb's table, derived via immunoSEQ multiplex PCR, lists solely in-frame clones and lacks some. The profile shows 13,000 or so clones, around 69% of them singletons. Treatment denoted: randomized to nivolumab then ipilimumab (arm A) or the reverse (arm B). The CDR3 sequence is 12 residues long. The ends were cut back, 4 bases at V and 7 bases at J, with 10 bases in the middle. Germline CDR1 is SEHNR and CDR2 is FQNEAQ (reference sequence). The genes are TRBV7-9 and TRBJ1-2; possible D gene TRBD1, 6 bases. The specimen was CD8+ T cells sorted from blood (inferred from file names), collected from a patient given nivolumab and ipilimumab in sequence. This receptor was obtained from a human donor with melanoma. CDR3 protein: CASSSGTTGYTF. CDR3 coding DNA: TGTGCCAGCAGCTCCGGGACAACTGGCTACACCTTC.